This record covers a single TCR beta chain. The CDR3 runs to 15 residues. Germline V gives CDR1 MGHRA, CDR2 YSYEKL. Trimming shortened V by 0 bases and J by 3 bases, and 11 bases separated the two germline ends. The data were taken from a study of blood T cell repertoires in COVID-19. Across the whole study: Some COVID-19 samples were acute and others convalescent; all came from the United States, Italy and Spain. From T cells, B-cell-depleted T cells, or PBMCs came the material, which was cDNA or gDNA.

In the authors' workflow: Estimation of nucleated cell counts relied on the amplification of reference gene primers. Sequencing was performed with immunoSEQ multiplex PCR; in TCRdb, only in-frame clones are kept and a portion is missing. That table furnishes V, J and clone size, whereas the DNA furnished D and trimming. The sample contains under 300,000 clones, 70% to 85% of which appear only once. Seattle enrolled patients during active infection and tracked them longitudinally. V usage is TRBV4-1 and J usage is TRBJ2-5; D possibly corresponds to TRBD2 (5 bases). Sequencing input: peripheral blood. The sequence derives from a human donor with COVID-19, enrolled during active disease. The donor label of this sample is uncertain. CDR3 DNA: TGCGCCAGCAGCCAAGATGGATTGAGGGAAGAGACCCAGTACTTC. It codes for CASSQDGLREETQYF.